The entry that follows covers one TCR beta chain sequence. Trimming took off 0 bases at V and 2 bases at J, with 11 bases between the two ends. Germline V lookup: CDR1 MNHEY, CDR2 SVGAGI. The CDR3 totals 16 residues. These data come from a study of T cells in tumors and immune-related adverse events. The data were produced by immunoSEQ multiplex PCR, yet TCRdb's version contains in-frame clones alone and is incomplete. The data show fewer than 4,500 clones, roughly 86% seen once. The chain combines TRBV6-5 with TRBJ1-3; perhaps TRBD1 as D (6 bases). The sequence was obtained from a female donor with metastatic renal cell carcinoma. This specimen was skin tissue, taken from a patient treated with anti-PD-1 therapy. The CDR3 DNA reads as TGTGCCAGCAGTTACTCTGGGGGGCTGCCTGGAAACACCATATATTTT. This gives the protein CASSYSGGLPGNTIYF.